A selection of T cell receptor beta chains follows, all from one sample in a study of T-cell memory formation after mild COVID-19. TCRdb re-called the 5' RACE reads through MiXCR, storing one row per CDR3 protein. This table holds 180,000 or so distinct CDR3 sequences, 9.5% to 13% found once. The specimen sequenced was PBMCs or a T cell subset sorted from them (not recorded which). The receptors stem from a man aged 18-30 years who had mild COVID-19 (a few samples of this study predate the infection). Cell type and time point are not known. Both conserved end residues are part of each CDR3. Fields, in order: CDR3 protein, CDR3 DNA, clone size, J gene, V gene, D gene. D genes are given only for firm matches. For some rows the clone size is stated as once, few or many, or as a class when expanded; others skip it.

CDR3aa: CASSGSGGSSTGELFF; CDR3nt: TGTGCCAGCAGCGGGTCCGGGGGATCGAGCACCGGGGAGCTGTTTTTT; abundance: .; j_gene: TRBJ2-2; v_gene: TRBV6-6; d_gene: .
CDR3aa: CASSRNRGTNTGELFF; CDR3nt: TGCGCCAGCAGCCGTAACCGGGGGACCAACACCGGGGAGCTGTTTTTT; abundance: .; j_gene: TRBJ2-2; v_gene: TRBV4-3; d_gene: .
CDR3aa: CASKSGDTNTGELFF; CDR3nt: TGCGCCAGCAAGTCGGGGGACACGAACACCGGGGAGCTGTTTTTT; abundance: .; j_gene: TRBJ2-2; v_gene: TRBV5-1; d_gene: .
CDR3aa: CASSFVGTEAFF; CDR3nt: TGTGCCAGCAGTTTTGTCGGCACTGAAGCTTTCTTT; abundance: .; j_gene: TRBJ1-1; v_gene: TRBV12-3/TRBV12-4; d_gene: .
CDR3aa: CSVVGTGELFF; CDR3nt: TGCAGCGTTGTGGGGACCGGGGAGCTGTTTTTT; abundance: .; j_gene: TRBJ2-2; v_gene: TRBV29-1; d_gene: .
CDR3aa: CASSLIIWTGSVNEQFF; CDR3nt: TGTGCCAGCAGCTTAATCATCTGGACAGGGTCCGTGAATGAGCAGTTCTTC; abundance: many; j_gene: TRBJ2-1; v_gene: TRBV7-2; d_gene: TRBD1
CDR3aa: CASKREWAGAYGYTF; CDR3nt: TGTGCCAGCAAAAGGGAGTGGGCAGGGGCCTATGGCTACACCTTC; abundance: .; j_gene: TRBJ1-2; v_gene: TRBV27; d_gene: .
CDR3aa: CASSPRGSGLTEAFF; CDR3nt: TGTGCCAGCAGCCCTCGGGGGTCGGGTCTCACTGAAGCTTTCTTT; abundance: .; j_gene: TRBJ1-1; v_gene: TRBV5-5; d_gene: .
CDR3aa: CASSRSSDYGGTGELFF; CDR3nt: TGTGCCAGCAGCCGTTCGTCGGACTACGGGGGCACCGGGGAGCTGTTTTTT; abundance: many; j_gene: TRBJ2-2; v_gene: TRBV7-2; d_gene: .
CDR3aa: CASSFGNSGSGANVLTF; CDR3nt: TGTGCCAGCAGCTTTGGCAATTCGGGGTCTGGGGCCAACGTCCTGACTTTC; abundance: .; j_gene: TRBJ2-6; v_gene: TRBV7-8; d_gene: .
CDR3aa: CSARQDRTDTQYF; CDR3nt: TGCAGTGCCCGACAGGATCGCACAGATACGCAGTATTTT; abundance: many; j_gene: TRBJ2-3; v_gene: TRBV20-1; d_gene: .
CDR3aa: CASSSRGTGELFF; CDR3nt: TGTGCCAGCAGTTCCAGGGGGACCGGGGAGCTGTTTTTT; abundance: .; j_gene: TRBJ2-2; v_gene: TRBV12-3/TRBV12-4; d_gene: TRBD1
CDR3aa: CASSRTGETQYF; CDR3nt: TGTGCCAGCAGCCGGACAGGGGAGACCCAGTACTTC; abundance: .; j_gene: TRBJ2-5; v_gene: TRBV7-2; d_gene: TRBD1
CDR3aa: CATRDRGLAGDTQYF; CDR3nt: TGTGCCACCAGGGACCGGGGACTAGCGGGAGATACGCAGTATTTT; abundance: .; j_gene: TRBJ2-3; v_gene: TRBV24-1; d_gene: TRBD2
CDR3aa: CATSPLGNQPQHF; CDR3nt: TGTGCCACCAGCCCCTTAGGCAATCAGCCCCAGCATTTT; abundance: .; j_gene: TRBJ1-5; v_gene: TRBV15; d_gene: .
CDR3aa: CASSFGGSQETQYF; CDR3nt: TGCGCCAGCAGCTTCGGCGGGTCCCAAGAGACCCAGTACTTC; abundance: many; j_gene: TRBJ2-5; v_gene: TRBV5-1; d_gene: .
CDR3aa: CAINKGGSTAKETQYF; CDR3nt: TGTGCCATCAACAAGGGGGGCAGTACCGCAAAAGAGACCCAGTACTTC; abundance: .; j_gene: TRBJ2-5; v_gene: TRBV10-3; d_gene: .
CDR3aa: CASTFGLAGFGETQYF; CDR3nt: TGCGCCAGCACATTCGGACTAGCGGGGTTCGGGGAGACCCAGTACTTC; abundance: .; j_gene: TRBJ2-5; v_gene: TRBV5-1; d_gene: TRBD2
CDR3aa: CASSPGADSNQPQHF; CDR3nt: TGCGCCAGCAGCCCCGGGGCAGATAGCAATCAGCCCCAGCATTTT; abundance: many; j_gene: TRBJ1-5; v_gene: TRBV5-1; d_gene: .
CDR3aa: CASALPGRLVRAFF; CDR3nt: TGTGCCAGCGCTCTTCCGGGACGCCTGGTCCGGGCTTTCTTT; abundance: many; j_gene: TRBJ1-1; v_gene: TRBV2; d_gene: .
CDR3aa: CSASLARDLVTFF; CDR3nt: TGCAGTGCTAGCCTGGCCAGGGACCTTGTGACTTTCTTT; abundance: .; j_gene: TRBJ1-1; v_gene: TRBV20-1; d_gene: .
CDR3aa: CASRQEHSPLHF; CDR3nt: TGTGCCAGCAGACAGGAGCATTCACCCCTCCACTTT; abundance: .; j_gene: TRBJ1-6; v_gene: TRBV28; d_gene: .
CDR3aa: CASSSTGVATEAFF; CDR3nt: TGTGCCAGCAGTTCGACAGGGGTGGCCACTGAAGCTTTCTTT; abundance: few; j_gene: TRBJ1-1; v_gene: TRBV7-2; d_gene: TRBD1
CDR3aa: CATRATLSYEQYF; CDR3nt: TGTGCCACCCGGGCTACCCTATCCTACGAGCAGTACTTC; abundance: many; j_gene: TRBJ2-7; v_gene: TRBV10-3; d_gene: .
CDR3aa: CASSLVRGRDQPQHF; CDR3nt: TGTGCCAGCAGCTTGGTTCGGGGCCGGGATCAGCCCCAGCATTTT; abundance: few; j_gene: TRBJ1-5; v_gene: TRBV5-8; d_gene: .
CDR3aa: CASRPGGLVDEQFF; CDR3nt: TGTGCCAGCAGGCCCGGGGGCCTTGTAGATGAGCAGTTCTTC; abundance: .; j_gene: TRBJ2-1; v_gene: TRBV28; d_gene: .
CDR3aa: CASSITTDTQYF; CDR3nt: TGTGCCAGCAGCATAACCACAGATACGCAGTATTTT; abundance: few; j_gene: TRBJ2-3; v_gene: TRBV3-1; d_gene: .